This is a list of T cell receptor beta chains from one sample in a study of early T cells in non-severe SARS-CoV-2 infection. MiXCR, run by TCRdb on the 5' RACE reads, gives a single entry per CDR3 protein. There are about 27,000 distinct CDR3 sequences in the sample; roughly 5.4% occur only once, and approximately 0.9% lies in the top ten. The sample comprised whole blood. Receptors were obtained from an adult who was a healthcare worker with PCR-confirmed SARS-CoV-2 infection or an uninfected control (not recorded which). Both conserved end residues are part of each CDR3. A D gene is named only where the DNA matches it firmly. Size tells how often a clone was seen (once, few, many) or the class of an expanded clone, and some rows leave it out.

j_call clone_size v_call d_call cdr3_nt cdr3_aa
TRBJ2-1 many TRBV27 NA TGTGCCAGCAGTTTTTCAGGAGAGCAGTTCTTC CASSFSGEQFF
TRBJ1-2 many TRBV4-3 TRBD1 TGCGCCAGCAGCCAAGAGCCAGGGGGGCGTTATGGCTACACCTTC CASSQEPGGRYGYTF
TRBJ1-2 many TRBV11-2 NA TGTGCCAGCAGCTATGGAGGGGACCTCTATGGCTACACCTTC CASSYGGDLYGYTF
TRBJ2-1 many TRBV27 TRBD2 TGTGCCAGCAGCTCCGCTAGCGGGACGGGGGCGGAGGACAATGAGCAGTTCTTC CASSSASGTGAEDNEQFF
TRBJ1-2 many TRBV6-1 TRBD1 TGTGCCAGCAGTGAAGCGCTAGCAGGGGGCGCAGATGGCTACACCTTC CASSEALAGGADGYTF
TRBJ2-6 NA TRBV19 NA TGTGCCAGTAGTAGCGGCAGGGCCTCCTCTGGGGCCAACGTCCTGACTTTC CASSSGRASSGANVLTF
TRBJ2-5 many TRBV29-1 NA TGCAGCGTTGAAAACTGGTCTTCCGTGGAGACCCAGTACTTC CSVENWSSVETQYF
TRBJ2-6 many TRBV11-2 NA TGTGCCAGCAGCTTATTTAGAACCACGTCTGGGGCCAACGTCCTGACTTTC CASSLFRTTSGANVLTF
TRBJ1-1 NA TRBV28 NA TGTGCCAGCAGTCCCCGGACCACTGAAGCTTTCTTT CASSPRTTEAFF
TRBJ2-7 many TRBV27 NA TGTGCCAGCAGTTTATCTGGGTTCCCCCGATACGAGCAGTACTTC CASSLSGFPRYEQYF
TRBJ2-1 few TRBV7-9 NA TGTGCCAGCAGCTTTGGGGGCCAGGAGCAGTTCTTC CASSFGGQEQFF
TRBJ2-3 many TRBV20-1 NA TGCAGTGCTAGACACAGGGACAGCACAGATACGCAGTATTTT CSARHRDSTDTQYF
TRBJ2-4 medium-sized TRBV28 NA TGTGCCAGCAGTTTAGGGGACACCAGAAACATTCAGTACTTC CASSLGDTRNIQYF
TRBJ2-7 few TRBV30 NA TGTGCCTGGAGTGCGGGAGCCGTAGGGGAGCAGTACTTC CAWSAGAVGEQYF
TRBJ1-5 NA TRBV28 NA TGTGCCAGCAGGGGGCTGACGAACAATCAGCCCCAGCATTTT CASRGLTNNQPQHF
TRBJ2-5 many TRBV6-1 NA TGTGCCAGCGGCCGGGGGACATTCTTAGAGGAGACCCAGTACTTC CASGRGTFLEETQYF
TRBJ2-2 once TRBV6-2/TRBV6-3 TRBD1 TGTGCCAGCAGCCCTACAGGGGCTGTGACCGGGGAGCTGTTTTTT CASSPTGAVTGELFF
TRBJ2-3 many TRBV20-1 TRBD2 TGCAGTGCTCTTTTAGCGGGGGGCCGTCCAGATACGCAGTATTTT CSALLAGGRPDTQYF
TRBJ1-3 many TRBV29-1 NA TGCAGCGTCCTAAGACAGGAGGGAGGAAACACCATATATTTT CSVLRQEGGNTIYF
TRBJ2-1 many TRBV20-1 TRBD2 TGCAGTGCTAGATACATTCTAGCGGGAGGGTACAATGAGCAGTTCTTC CSARYILAGGYNEQFF
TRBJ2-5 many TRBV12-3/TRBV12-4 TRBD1 TGTGCCAGCAGTCCAGGACAGGGAGGAAAAGAGACCCAGTACTTC CASSPGQGGKETQYF
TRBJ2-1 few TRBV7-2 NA TGTGCCAGCAGCTTAAGCAACTATGAGCAGTTCTTC CASSLSNYEQFF
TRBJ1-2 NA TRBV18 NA TGTGCCAGCTCACCTCCGGTCAGGGGCGGCTACACCTTC CASSPPVRGGYTF
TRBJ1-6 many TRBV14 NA TGTGCCAGCAGCCAAGATAATTATTCACCCCTCCACTTT CASSQDNYSPLHF
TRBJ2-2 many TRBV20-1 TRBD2 TGCAGTGCCAAGGAGATAGCGGGAGGAACCGGGGAGCTGTTTTTT CSAKEIAGGTGELFF
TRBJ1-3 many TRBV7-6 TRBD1 TGTGCCAGCAGCTTGGACAGGAGCTCTGGAAACACCATATATTTT CASSLDRSSGNTIYF
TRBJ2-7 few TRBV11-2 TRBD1 TGTGCCAGCAGCGTCGGACAGGGGGCGGGCAACGAGCAGTACTTC CASSVGQGAGNEQYF
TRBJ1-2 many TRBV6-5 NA TGTGCCAGCAGTTATATGGGTCTGGGCTCCGTACAAGCGAATGGCTACACCTTC CASSYMGLGSVQANGYTF
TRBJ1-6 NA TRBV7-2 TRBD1 TGTGCCAGCAGCTCTCAAGGACAGGATAATTCACCCCTCCACTTT CASSSQGQDNSPLHF
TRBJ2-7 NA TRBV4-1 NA TGCGCCAGCAGCCAAGCATGGGGTTTTCGGGCCTACGAGCAGTACTTC CASSQAWGFRAYEQYF
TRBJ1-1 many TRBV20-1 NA TGCAGTGCTAGGCTCCTTACTGAAGCTTTCTTT CSARLLTEAFF
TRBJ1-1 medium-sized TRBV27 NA TGTGCCAGCAGTTTATCCCGCTCCGGGCATACTGAAGCTTTCTTT CASSLSRSGHTEAFF
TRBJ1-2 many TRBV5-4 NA TGTGCCAGCAGCTTGGACCATCTAGGCTATGGCTACACCTTC CASSLDHLGYGYTF
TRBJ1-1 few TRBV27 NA TGTGCCGTAGGGAGGGCCACTGAAGCTTTCTTT CAVGRATEAFF
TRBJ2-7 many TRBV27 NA TGTGCCAGCAGTCCTCGGAGGGACTCCTACGAGCAGTACTTC CASSPRRDSYEQYF
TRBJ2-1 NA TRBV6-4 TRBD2 TGTGCCAGCAGCCCTACTAGCGGGGGAGGGAATGAGCAGTTCTTC CASSPTSGGGNEQFF
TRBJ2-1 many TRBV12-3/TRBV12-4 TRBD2 TGTGCCAGCAGCCCGTGGTTTGGAGCGGGGAATTACAATGAGCAGTTCTTC CASSPWFGAGNYNEQFF
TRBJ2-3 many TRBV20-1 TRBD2 TGCAGTGCCGAGCCAAAACTAGCGGGGGCCCTTGATACGCAGTATTTT CSAEPKLAGALDTQYF
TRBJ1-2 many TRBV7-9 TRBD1 TGTGCCAGCAGCTTACCCGAATCCGGGACAGCCCTTAACTATGGCTACACCTTC CASSLPESGTALNYGYTF
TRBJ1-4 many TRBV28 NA TGTGCCAGCAACCAAAATTCTCCCAGGAATGAAAAACTGTTTTTT CASNQNSPRNEKLFF
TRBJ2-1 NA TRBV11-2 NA TGTGCCAGCAGCTTAGGGTTTACACACAATGAGCAGTTCTTC CASSLGFTHNEQFF
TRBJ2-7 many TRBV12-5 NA TGTGCTAGTGGTTCCTCCAGGGGCCCTAACTACGAGCAGTACTTC CASGSSRGPNYEQYF
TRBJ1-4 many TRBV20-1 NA TGCAGTGCCCCCGGGGTACACCACGCAACTAATGAAAAACTGTTTTTT CSAPGVHHATNEKLFF
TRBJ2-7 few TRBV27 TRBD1 TGTGCCAGCAGTTTAATGAGGGACAGGGACTACGAGCAGTACTTC CASSLMRDRDYEQYF
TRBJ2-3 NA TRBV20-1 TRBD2 TGCAGTTCGGGGAGGGGAAGAGGAACAGATACGCAGTATTTT CSSGRGRGTDTQYF
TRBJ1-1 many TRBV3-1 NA TGTGCCAGCGCAGGGACTGAAGCTTTCTTT CASAGTEAFF
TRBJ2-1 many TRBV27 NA TGTGCCAGCAGTTTATCGGGGGGCGGAACCCGGTCCTACAATGAGCAGTTCTTC CASSLSGGGTRSYNEQFF
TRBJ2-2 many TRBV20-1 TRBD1 TGCAGTGCTAGAACCCAGGGGGCGGACGGGGAGCTGTTTTTT CSARTQGADGELFF
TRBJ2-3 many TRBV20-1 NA TGCAGTGTACCTTACGTGGGGGATACGCAGTATTTT CSVPYVGDTQYF
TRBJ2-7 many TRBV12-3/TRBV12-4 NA TGTGCCAGCGGGATTAGCGGAAACTACTACGAGCAGTACTTC CASGISGNYYEQYF
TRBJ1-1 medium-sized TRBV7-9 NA TGTGCCAGCACCGCCGGACGGCTGAGCACTGAAGCTTTCTTT CASTAGRLSTEAFF
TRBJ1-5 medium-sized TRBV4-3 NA TGCGCCAGCAGCCAAAGGGTTGGCGCGGGTCAGCCCCAGCATTTT CASSQRVGAGQPQHF
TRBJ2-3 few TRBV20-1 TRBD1 TGCAGTACCTGGACAGGGGGCGAATTGTTTTCTACAGATACGCAGTATTTT CSTWTGGELFSTDTQYF
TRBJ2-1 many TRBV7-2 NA TGTGCCAGCAGCCCTACCGGGACGCGGCGCTATGAGCAGTTCTTC CASSPTGTRRYEQFF
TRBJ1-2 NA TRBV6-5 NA TGTGCCAGCAGTTACACGACAGTCGGGCGTGGCTACACCTTC CASSYTTVGRGYTF
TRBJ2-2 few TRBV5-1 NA TGCGCCAGCAACCCCCCAAACAGCGGGGAGCTGTTTTTT CASNPPNSGELFF
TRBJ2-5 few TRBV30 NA TGTGCCTGGAGTGGGGGGGCCCAAGAGACCCAGTACTTC CAWSGGAQETQYF
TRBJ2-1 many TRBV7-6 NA TGTGCCAGCAGCTTAGGAGGGGGTGAGCAGTTCTTC CASSLGGGEQFF
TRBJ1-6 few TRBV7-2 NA TGTGCCAGCAGCTTGGAGAATAATTCACCCCTCCACTTT CASSLENNSPLHF
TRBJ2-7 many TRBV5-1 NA TGCGCCAGCAGCTTCGGCGGGACCTTGGGCCACGAGCAGTACTTC CASSFGGTLGHEQYF